The 28 T cell receptor beta chains listed next were all sequenced from one sample in a study of blood T cells in healthy people across ages. Combining a sample-barcoded 5' primer with a J-beta primer mix, a second PCR ran for roughly 6 to 12 cycles. TCRdb re-called the 5' RACE reads through MiXCR, storing one row per CDR3 protein. This table has around 780,000 distinct CDR3 sequences, roughly 26% appearing once. These records were also assigned to another study, of T cells of mothers and their children.

The source material was blood. The origin of the receptors is a boy younger than 18 in good health.

The table lists this clonotype with many counts. The chain carries TRBV20-1 and TRBJ2-1, with a possible D match to TRBD2 (5 bases). Germline values: CDR1 DFQATT, CDR2 SNEGSKA (reference sequence). V lost 5 bases to trimming and J lost 0 bases, with 8 bases between them. The CDR3 length is 13 residues. The DNA of the CDR3 is TGCAGTGCTCACGCGGGCTCCTACAATGAGCAGTTCTTC. It translates to CSAHAGSYNEQFF.

This clonotype was detected a few times. The rearrangement uses TRBV29-1 and TRBJ2-6; D uncertain. V lost 3 bases, J lost 3 bases, and 3 bases lay in between. This CDR3 spans 12 amino acids. Looked up from germline, CDR1 is SQVTM and CDR2 is ANQGSEA. CDR3 residues: CSVDVGANVLTF. The CDR3 DNA follows: TGCAGCGTTGATGTTGGGGCCAACGTCCTGACTTTC.

The CDR3 region has the DNA TGTGCCAGCAGTTACAGGGGCTATGGGGAGCAGTACTTC. This translates into CASSYRGYGEQYF. This chain links TRBV6-5 with TRBJ2-7; TRBD1 might be the D (5 bases). The CDR3 length is 13 residues. Germline V gene sequence: CDR1 MNHEY, CDR2 SVGAGI. The germline V and J ends were trimmed by 2 bases and 7 bases, with 12 bases remaining between them.

A few counts support this clonotype. The chain uses TRBV9 and TRBJ2-7; D is unresolved. This CDR3 is built from 13 residues. The germline CDR1 and CDR2 sequences are SGDLS and YYNGEE. V lost 0 bases, J lost 6 bases, and 10 bases lay in between. The CDR3 loop reads CASSVGQVGEQYF. The DNA for the CDR3 is TGTGCCAGCAGCGTAGGACAAGTAGGCGAGCAGTACTTC.

This sequence joins TRBV18 and TRBJ2-1; 9 nucleotides agree with TRBD1. The V and J ends lost 2 bases and 3 bases, in that order; junction bases with no gene match: 2. The V gene's germline CDR1 is KGHSH and CDR2 LQKENI. CDR3 length: 15 residues. CDR3 sequence: CASSPMDRGYNEQFF. The CDR3 nucleotides read TGTGCCAGCTCACCAATGGACAGGGGCTACAATGAGCAGTTCTTC.

A single count supports this clonotype. The junction differs from germline at one of its ends, possibly a read error. For the CDR3, the DNA is TGTGCCAGTAGTGAAGTCGGGCTAGGTAGAGATACGCAGTATTTT. Translated: CASSEVGLGRDTQYF. This chain connects TRBV2 to TRBJ2-3; D not resolved. The CDR3 length is 15 residues. Germline CDR1 SNHLY, CDR2 FYNNEI. Full variable domain (remainder filled in from reference TRBV2 and TRBJ2-3): EPEVTQTPSHQVTQMGQEVILRCVPISNHLYFYWYRQILGQKVEFLVSFYNNEISEKSEIFDDQFSVERPDGSNFTLKIRSTKLEDSAMYFCASSEVGLGRDTQYFGPGTRLTVL.

This chain links TRBV3-1 with TRBJ2-6; 14 nucleotides align to TRBD2. The J segment lost 0 bases and the V segment lost 6 bases, leaving 4 bases of the junction unmatched. The germline gives CDR1 LGHDT, CDR2 YNNKEL (reference sequence). CDR3 size: 18 residues. The CDR3 sequence: CASRGTSGGYSGANVLTF. Written as DNA, the CDR3 is TGTGCCAGCAGGGGGACTAGCGGGGGCTACTCTGGGGCCAACGTCCTGACTTTC.

The V gene is TRBV20-1, the J gene TRBJ2-1, with TRBD2 identical over 9 bases. The CDR3 is 17 amino acids. With V trimmed by 3 bases and J by 5 bases, 14 bases remained unmatched. Germline assignment: CDR1 DFQATT and CDR2 SNEGSKA (reference sequence). DNA of the CDR3: TGCAGTGCTAGTAGCGTTAGCGGGAGACCCAATAACAATGAGCAGTTCTTC. The encoded protein is CSASSVSGRPNNNEQFF.

This clonotype was counted only a few times. The V and J genes are TRBV6-2 or TRBV6-3 and TRBJ2-1; D might be TRBD1 (6 bases). CDR3 length: 14 amino acids. Trimming took off 6 bases at V and 7 bases at J, with 16 bases between the two ends. Germline V gene lookup returns CDR1 MNHEY and CDR2 SVGEGT. The CDR3 DNA follows: TGTGCCAGCAGGCCTGGGGTGGGGGCGAATGAGCAGTTCTTC. This codes for CASRPGVGANEQFF.

The sample holds a few counts of this clonotype. The chain links TRBV28 to TRBJ2-5, with D possibly TRBD2 on 7 matching bases. Trimming shortened V by 5 bases and J by 5 bases, and 21 bases separated the two germline ends. The CDR3 covers 16 residues. Germline CDR1 and CDR2: MDHEN and SYDVKM. The CDR3 DNA is TGTGCCAGCAGTCCCCCAGGGGAGCGGGGAAGGGAGACCCAGTACTTC. Translated, it gives CASSPPGERGRETQYF.

The rearrangement links TRBV5-1 to TRBJ2-1; 9 positions match TRBD1. Germline V lookup: CDR1 SGHRS, CDR2 YFSETQ. The J segment lost 7 bases and the V segment lost 3 bases, leaving 5 bases of the junction unmatched. This CDR3 contains 14 residues. The CDR3, as DNA: TGCGCCAGCAGCTCCGACAGGGGGAGGAATGAGCAGTTCTTC. It codes for CASSSDRGRNEQFF.

This rearrangement joins TRBV29-1 to TRBJ2-1, with 9 positions matching TRBD1. There are 16 residues in the CDR3. V lost 4 bases to trimming and J lost 9 bases; unmatched junction nucleotides: 16. CDR1 is SQVTM and CDR2 is ANQGSEA in the germline V gene. The CDR3 DNA follows: TGCAGCGTTGGACACTCCGGGACAGGGATTTCTGGTGAGCAGTTCTTC. As protein: CSVGHSGTGISGEQFF.

This clonotype has more than one count but fewer than ten. The rearrangement uses TRBV9 and TRBJ1-2; D is unresolved. CDR3 length: 14 amino acids. The V gene's germline CDR1 is SGDLS and CDR2 YYNGEE. V gave up 3 bases and J gave up 2 bases, with 11 bases separating them. The CDR3 DNA reads TGTGCCAGCAGCGCCGTCGGACGGAACTATGGCTACACCTTC. It specifies CASSAVGRNYGYTF.

This clonotype was seen a few times. The rearrangement joins TRBV7-8 to TRBJ1-6; a weak D match, TRBD1 (5 bases). Trimming shortened V by 1 base and J by 10 bases, and 17 bases separated the two germline ends. This CDR3 is built from 16 residues. The germline gives CDR1 SGHVS, CDR2 FQNEAQ. CDR3 DNA sequence: TGTGCCAGCAGCTTAGAACGGGCAGGGCTTGGCTCACCCCTCCACTTT. Protein sequence: CASSLERAGLGSPLHF.

This chain joins TRBV9 and TRBJ2-3, with a tentative D call TRBD2 (5 bases). The CDR3 has 13 residues. Germline CDR1 is SGDLS and CDR2 is YYNGEE. The V gene lost 10 bases and the J gene lost 1 base, with 13 bases spanning the gap. CDR3: CASNLGGTDTQYF. As DNA, the CDR3 is TGTGCCTCTAATCTGGGAGGCACAGATACGCAGTATTTT.

The sample holds a few counts of this clonotype. CDR3 nucleotides: TGTGCCAGCAGGGGAGGGCAGAGTGTACAAGAGACCCAGTACTTC. Its protein product is CASRGGQSVQETQYF. V usage is TRBV6-6 and J usage is TRBJ2-5; 7 bases fit TRBD2. V lost 6 bases and J lost 2; bases outside the gene matches: 9. The germline V gene has CDR1 MNHNY and CDR2 SVGAGI (reference sequence). The CDR3 covers 15 residues.

A single count supports this clonotype. This chain joins TRBV9 and TRBJ1-1, with no clear D. V lost 4 bases and J 5 bases, leaving 18 bases between the germline ends. This CDR3 spans 15 amino acids. Germline V gene sequence: CDR1 SGDLS, CDR2 YYNGEE. The CDR3 here is CASSPEGGAWTEAFF. The CDR3, as DNA: TGTGCCAGCAGCCCGGAGGGAGGTGCCTGGACTGAAGCTTTCTTT.

V gene TRBV5-1 combines with J gene TRBJ2-1; 8 bases are shared with TRBD1. The ends lost 0 bases at V and 6 bases at J; junction bases unmatched: 2. Germline loops: CDR1 SGHRS, CDR2 YFSETQ. The CDR3 length is 14 residues. The CDR3 region is CASSLGTGINEQFF. CDR3 nucleotides: TGCGCCAGCAGCTTGGGGACAGGGATCAATGAGCAGTTCTTC.

This sequence joins TRBV18 and TRBJ2-3, with no clear D. CDR1 KGHSH and CDR2 LQKENI come from the germline V gene. The CDR3 totals 14 residues. V gave up 3 bases and J gave up 3 bases, with 10 bases separating them. CDR3 sequence (DNA): TGTGCCAGCTCACCCGCGGTCCGAACAGATACGCAGTATTTT. Translation: CASSPAVRTDTQYF.

This clonotype was detected only a few times. The V call is TRBV2, the J call TRBJ2-7; tentatively, D is TRBD2 (6 bases). The germline V and J ends were trimmed by 7 bases and 0 bases, with 16 bases remaining between them. The CDR3 is 15 residues long. From germline, CDR1 is SNHLY and CDR2 FYNNEI. CDR3 DNA: TGTGCCAGCATCCAAAAGCGGGCCAGCTCCTACGAGCAGTACTTC. It specifies CASIQKRASSYEQYF.

This clonotype was seen only a few times. Here the CDR3 DNA reads TGTGCCAGCAGTTGGGACAGGGCTAAAAACATTCAGTACTTC. Translating it yields CASSWDRAKNIQYF. The chain employs TRBV6-1 and TRBJ2-4, with TRBD1 matching over 9 bases. V shed 5 bases and J 4 bases; nucleotides not matched to a gene: 3. The CDR3 has 14 amino acids. Germline CDR1 MNHNS, CDR2 SASEGT.

The J gene is TRBJ2-4, the V gene TRBV28, with D unresolved. The V and J ends lost 2 bases and 3 bases respectively, with 8 bases between them. Germline lookup yields CDR1 MDHEN and CDR2 SYDVKM. The CDR3 extends over 14 amino acids. The CDR3 DNA sequence: TGTGCCAGCAGTTTAAAAGGATACAAAAACATTCAGTACTTC. This sequence encodes CASSLKGYKNIQYF.

The V and J genes are TRBV5-1 and TRBJ2-5; 11 bases are a match to TRBD2. Per germline, CDR1 SGHRS and CDR2 YFSETQ. V shed 3 bases, J shed 4 bases, and the junction held 2 bases outside the gene matches. This CDR3 is built from 14 residues. CDR3 sequence (DNA): TGCGCCAGCAGCTCGACTAGCGGGATAGAGACCCAGTACTTC. Translating gives CASSSTSGIETQYF.

The genes are TRBV20-1 and TRBJ1-2; possibly TRBD1 for D (6 bases). Looked up from germline, CDR1 is DFQATT and CDR2 is SNEGSKA (reference sequence). Trimming left V 0 bases short and J 0 bases short, with 11 bases between. CDR3 length equals 15 residues. CDR3 DNA: TGCAGTGCTAGAGATCCAGGACAGACTAACTATGGCTACACCTTC. Translated: CSARDPGQTNYGYTF.

This clonotype was observed many times. The rearrangement joins TRBV7-3 to TRBJ1-1; D is unclear. Germline-derived CDR1 and CDR2 are SGHTA and FQGTGA. The V end lost 0 bases, the J end lost 5 bases, and 7 bases lay between the germline ends. This CDR3 contains 13 residues. The CDR3 sequence is CASSLTTGTEAFF. CDR3 nucleotides: TGTGCCAGCAGCTTAACCACTGGGACTGAAGCTTTCTTT.

This clonotype has just a few counts. The rearrangement uses TRBV11-2 and TRBJ2-5; TRBD1 agrees at 9 bases. The CDR3 has 19 residues. V lost 2 bases, J lost 3 bases, and 16 bases stayed unmatched. The germline V gene encodes CDR1 SGHAT and CDR2 FQNNGV. CDR3 bases: TGTGCCAGCAGCTTACTTATCCCCTCCGGGACAGGGAATGAAGAGACCCAGTACTTC. This translates into CASSLLIPSGTGNEETQYF.

This clonotype was observed a few times. This chain uses TRBV5-1 with TRBJ2-7, with 9 nucleotides matching TRBD1. The V gene end was trimmed by 5 bases and the J gene end by 6 bases; junction bases not matched to a gene: 6. The CDR3 contains 13 residues. Germline CDR1 and CDR2: SGHRS and YFSETQ. The CDR3 spells CASRGTGISEQYF. The DNA for the CDR3 is TGCGCCAGCAGGGGGACAGGGATCAGCGAGCAGTACTTC.

The chain carries TRBV6-5 and TRBJ2-5; D perhaps matches TRBD1 (6 bases). Germline CDR1 reads MNHEY; CDR2 reads SVGAGI. V lost 6 bases, J lost 1 base, and 15 bases lay in between. The CDR3 consists of 15 residues. The CDR3 nucleotides are TGTGCCAGCAGGGATAGAGGGGGTGGCCAAGAGACCCAGTACTTC. It encodes CASRDRGGGQETQYF.